Below are 20 T cell receptor beta chains sequenced from a single sample in a study of cytomegalovirus exposure and HLA in healthy donors. The PCR was carried out with 60 Vbeta primers and 13 Jbeta primers. Using immunoSEQ multiplex PCR, the repertoire was profiled, and TCRdb retains in-frame clones only, with some absent. The repertoire holds 55,000 to 80,000 clones, with just under 80% as singletons. Material: PBMCs. The receptors here all came from a middle-aged man in good health and CMV-seronegative.

The genes are TRBV7-6 and TRBJ2-2; 15 bases align to TRBD2. Trimming took 5 bases from V and 5 from J; bases not matched to a gene: 12. This CDR3 region has 19 residues. CDR1 is SGHVS and CDR2 is FNYEAQ in the germline V gene. As DNA, the CDR3 is TGTGCCAGCAGCGAACTCGGACTAGCGGGAGGGCCAGGGACCGGGGAGCTGTTTTTT. Its translation: CASSELGLAGGPGTGELFF. Variable domain in full (rest from reference TRBV7-6 and TRBJ2-2): GAGVSQSPRYKVTKRGQDVALRCDPISGHVSLYWYRQALGQGPEFLTYFNYEAQQDKSGLPNDRFSAERPEGSISTLTIQRTEQRDSAMYRCASSELGLAGGPGTGELFFGEGSRLTVL.

The chain is built from TRBV2 and TRBJ1-4; D is unclear. Trimming cost V 8 bases and J 0 bases, with 7 bases left between them. The CDR3 has 13 amino acids. Germline loops: CDR1 SNHLY, CDR2 FYNNEI. CDR3 nucleotide sequence: TGTGCCAGCGAGTCTACAACTAATGAAAAACTGTTTTTT. Its translation is CASESTTNEKLFF.

V usage is TRBV4-1 and J usage is TRBJ2-5; the D gene is possibly TRBD1 (5 bases). The J call could be wrong; TRBJ2-7 is a better fit for the DNA end. The CDR3 runs to 12 residues. The V gene's germline CDR1 is MGHRA and CDR2 YSYEKL. The CDR3 nucleotides are TGCGCCAGCAGCCGTCCAGGGAACGAGCAGTACTTC. Its translation: CASSRPGNEQYF.

The chain combines TRBV28 with TRBJ2-2; D gene unclear. CDR1 and CDR2 (germline): MDHEN, SYDVKM. Trimming left V 7 bases short and J 6 bases short, with 9 bases between. The CDR3 has 12 residues. The CDR3: CASTTPPGELFF. The DNA for the CDR3 is TGTGCCAGCACAACTCCACCCGGGGAGCTGTTTTTT.

This clone was seen just once. The rearrangement links TRBV19 to TRBJ1-1; D is ambiguous. V was trimmed by 7 bases and J by 2 bases, leaving 8 bases between them. Germline assignment: CDR1 LNHDA and CDR2 SQIVND (reference sequence). The CDR3 runs to 12 residues. The CDR3 loop reads CASNERNTEAFF. The CDR3 coding sequence is TGTGCCAGTAACGAGAGAAACACTGAAGCTTTCTTT.

The rearrangement joins TRBV7-6 to TRBJ2-7; 7 bases are a match to TRBD1. The CDR3 contains 13 residues. The J segment lost 4 bases and the V segment lost 2 bases, leaving 2 bases of the junction unmatched. Germline V gene data show CDR1 as SGHVS and CDR2 as FNYEAQ. The CDR3 spells CASSLKTGYEQYF. CDR3 bases: TGTGCCAGCAGCTTAAAGACAGGGTACGAGCAGTACTTC.

The genes are TRBV7-8 and TRBJ1-6; 10 bases agree with TRBD1. There are 18 residues in the CDR3. CDR1 SGHVS and CDR2 FQNEAQ come from the germline V gene. The junction had 12 bases not matched to a gene; V was cut back by 1 base and J by 9 bases. The CDR3 region is CASSLGLGRRTGGSPLHF. CDR3 in DNA: TGTGCCAGCAGCTTAGGGCTTGGTCGCAGGACAGGGGGTTCACCCCTCCACTTT.

Notes on this clone: The junction differs from germline at one of its ends, possibly a read error. The chain has TRBV5-6 and TRBJ2-7; D is perhaps TRBD1 (6 bases). This CDR3 is 12 amino acids long. Germline V gene lookup returns CDR1 SGHDT and CDR2 YYEEEE. Here the CDR3 DNA reads TGTGCCAGCAGCTGGGACATCGAGGATCAGAAATTC. Protein sequence: CASSWDIEDQKF.

The chain uses TRBV5-1 and TRBJ2-1; perhaps TRBD1 as D (5 bases). In germline, CDR1 is SGHRS, CDR2 YFSETQ. This CDR3 spans 13 amino acids. V lost 4 bases, J lost 6 bases, and 11 bases lay in between. The CDR3, as DNA: TGCGCCAGCAGCCTGACAGACAGCAATGAGCAGTTCTTC. Translating it yields CASSLTDSNEQFF.

The V call is TRBV19, the J call TRBJ1-3; TRBD1 aligns across 10 bases. The CDR3 contains 15 residues. The trim removed 6 bases at V and 2 bases at J, leaving 4 bases unmatched. From germline, CDR1 is LNHDA and CDR2 SQIVND (reference sequence). The CDR3 spells CASSGQGEAGNTIYF. The CDR3 DNA sequence: TGTGCCAGTAGCGGACAGGGGGAAGCTGGAAACACCATATATTTT.

This sequence joins TRBV11-2 and TRBJ2-7; perhaps TRBD1 as D (5 bases). The CDR3 consists of 14 residues. The V gene's germline CDR1 is SGHAT and CDR2 FQNNGV. The V end was cut by 1 base, the J end by 7 bases, with 14 bases between. This chain's CDR3 is CASSLAQGENEQYF. The CDR3 DNA is TGTGCCAGCAGCTTAGCCCAGGGTGAGAATGAGCAGTACTTC. The full variable domain, with the rest looked up from reference TRBV11-2 and TRBJ2-7, is EAGVAQSPRYKIIEKRQSVAFWCNPISGHATLYWYQQILGQGPKLLIQFQNNGVVDDSQLPKDRFSAERLKGVDSTLKIQPAKLEDSAVYLCASSLAQGENEQYFGPGTRLTVT.

The chain links TRBV5-1 to TRBJ2-3; a weak D match, TRBD1 (6 bases). CDR3 length equals 14 residues. The V gene's germline CDR1 is SGHRS and CDR2 YFSETQ. Trimming left V 4 bases short and J 1 base short, with 10 bases between. CDR3 in amino acids: CASSPDSGTDTQYF. The CDR3 DNA reads as TGCGCCAGCAGCCCGGACAGTGGCACAGATACGCAGTATTTT. The variable domain in full, completed from reference TRBV5-1 and TRBJ2-3, reads KAGVTQTPRYLIKTRGQQVTLSCSPISGHRSVSWYQQTPGQGLQFLFEYFSETQRNKGNFPGRFSGRQFSNSRSEMNVSTLELGDSALYLCASSPDSGTDTQYFGPGTRLTVL.

In this sample, this clone turned up a few times. The rearrangement uses TRBV5-1 and TRBJ2-3; 9 positions match TRBD2. The CDR3 is made up of 20 amino acids. From germline, CDR1 is SGHRS and CDR2 YFSETQ. V lost 0 bases and J lost 2; bases outside the gene matches: 16. This chain's CDR3 is CASSLVIAGDLTLPTDTQYF. CDR3 sequence (DNA): TGCGCCAGCAGCTTGGTAATAGCGGGGGACCTTACCCTTCCCACAGATACGCAGTATTTT.

The chain has TRBV19 and TRBJ2-7; TRBD1 agrees at 7 bases. This CDR3 region has 15 residues. Germline loops: CDR1 LNHDA, CDR2 SQIVND (reference sequence). V gave up 7 bases and J gave up 1 base; unmatched junction bases: 10. The CDR3 protein is CASKRQGEGSYEQYF. The CDR3 DNA is TGTGCCAGTAAGAGACAGGGCGAGGGGTCCTACGAGCAGTACTTC.

This clone has only one observation. The chain joins TRBV19 to TRBJ2-7; TRBD1 matches at 8 bases. The CDR3 has 14 amino acids. CDR1 LNHDA and CDR2 SQIVND come from the germline V gene (reference sequence). V lost 5 bases to trimming and J lost 4 bases; unmatched junction nucleotides: 7. CDR3 residues: CASSPGQGGYEQYF. CDR3 nucleotides: TGTGCCAGTAGTCCCGGACAGGGAGGATACGAGCAGTACTTC.

The rearrangement joins TRBV2 to TRBJ1-2; 9 bases align to TRBD1. Germline trimming cut 5 bases from V and 0 bases from J; bases unmatched to any gene: 4. This CDR3 has 15 amino acids. The V gene's germline CDR1 is SNHLY and CDR2 FYNNEI. The CDR3 sequence is CASSFWDRANYGYTF. CDR3 DNA: TGTGCCAGCAGTTTCTGGGACAGGGCTAACTATGGCTACACCTTC.

This chain links TRBV19 with TRBJ1-5, with D possibly matching TRBD1 (5 bases). CDR1 is LNHDA, CDR2 SQIVND, per germline (reference sequence). Trimming pared 6 bases from V and 7 bases from J, leaving 19 bases between. The CDR3 is made up of 15 amino acids. DNA of the CDR3: TGTGCCAGTAGGAAGATCAGGGAGGTCTCACAGCCCCAGCATTTT. Its translation: CASRKIREVSQPQHF.

The V call is TRBV19, the J call TRBJ2-1; 11 positions match TRBD2. CDR3 length equals 15 residues. The V and J ends lost 5 bases and 6 bases, in that order; junction bases with no gene match: 6. Germline loops: CDR1 LNHDA, CDR2 SQIVND (reference sequence). The DNA of the CDR3 is TGTGCCAGTAGTCCACTAGCGGGAGTCGGCAATGAGCAGTTCTTC. Amino acid sequence: CASSPLAGVGNEQFF.

V is TRBV6-1 and J is TRBJ2-1, with 8 bases identical to TRBD2. Germline V gene lookup returns CDR1 MNHNS and CDR2 SASEGT. This CDR3 comprises 19 residues. Trimming cost V 1 base and J 0 bases; bases outside gene matches: 11. The CDR3 nucleotides are TGTGCCAGCAGTGAAGAAGTGCTGGGACTAGTAACCTCCTACAATGAGCAGTTCTTC. Its protein is CASSEEVLGLVTSYNEQFF.

The chain joins TRBV7-9 to TRBJ2-7; D is perhaps TRBD1 (6 bases). Trimming stripped 1 base from V and 3 bases from J, with 22 bases between. This CDR3 has 18 residues. Germline lookup yields CDR1 SEHNR and CDR2 FQNEAQ (reference sequence). For the CDR3, the DNA is TGTGCCAGCAGCTTAGTCCAGGGGAATAAGCCCGTTAGCTACGAGCAGTACTTC. This translates into CASSLVQGNKPVSYEQYF.